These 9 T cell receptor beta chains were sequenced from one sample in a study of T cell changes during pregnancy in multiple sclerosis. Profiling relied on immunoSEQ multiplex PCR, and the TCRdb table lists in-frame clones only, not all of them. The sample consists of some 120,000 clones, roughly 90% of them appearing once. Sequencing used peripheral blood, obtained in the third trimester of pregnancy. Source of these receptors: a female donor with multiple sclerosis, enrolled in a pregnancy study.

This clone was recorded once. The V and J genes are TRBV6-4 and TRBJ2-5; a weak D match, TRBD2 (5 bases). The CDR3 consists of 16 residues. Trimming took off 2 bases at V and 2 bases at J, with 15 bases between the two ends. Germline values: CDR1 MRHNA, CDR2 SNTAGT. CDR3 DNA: TGTGCCAGCAGTGACCCCACTAGAAGAAGGCAAGAGACCCAGTACTTC. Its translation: CASSDPTRRRQETQYF.

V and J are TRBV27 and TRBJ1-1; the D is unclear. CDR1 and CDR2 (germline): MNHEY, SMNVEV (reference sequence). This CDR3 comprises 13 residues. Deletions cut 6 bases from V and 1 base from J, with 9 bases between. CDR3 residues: CASSLRQNTEAFF. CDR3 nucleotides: TGTGCCAGCAGCCTACGACAGAACACTGAAGCTTTCTTT.

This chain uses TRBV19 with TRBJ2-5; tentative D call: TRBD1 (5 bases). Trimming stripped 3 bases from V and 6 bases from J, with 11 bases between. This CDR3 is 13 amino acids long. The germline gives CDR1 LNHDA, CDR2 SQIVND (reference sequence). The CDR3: CASSITGIQTQYF. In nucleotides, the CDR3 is TGTGCCAGTAGTATCACAGGTATCCAGACCCAGTACTTC.

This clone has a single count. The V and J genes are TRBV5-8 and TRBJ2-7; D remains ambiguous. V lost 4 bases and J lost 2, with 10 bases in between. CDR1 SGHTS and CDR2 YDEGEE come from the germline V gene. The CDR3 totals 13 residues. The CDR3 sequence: CASSPRQAYEQYF. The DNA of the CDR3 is TGTGCCAGCAGCCCCCGTCAGGCCTACGAGCAGTACTTC.

The DNA for the CDR3 is TGTGCCAGCAGTGAAGGGACATACTTTGAGACCCAGTACTTC. The encoded protein is CASSEGTYFETQYF. J is TRBJ2-5 and V is TRBV6-1; D is perhaps TRBD1 (5 bases). The CDR3 is 14 residues long. Trimming removed 1 base from V and 5 bases from J, with 11 bases in between. The germline gives CDR1 MNHNS, CDR2 SASEGT.

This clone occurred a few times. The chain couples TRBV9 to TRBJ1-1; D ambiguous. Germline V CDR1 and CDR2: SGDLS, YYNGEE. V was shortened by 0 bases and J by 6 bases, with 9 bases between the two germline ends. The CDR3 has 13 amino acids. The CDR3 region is CASSVGDFPEAFF. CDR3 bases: TGTGCCAGCAGCGTAGGAGACTTTCCTGAAGCTTTCTTT.

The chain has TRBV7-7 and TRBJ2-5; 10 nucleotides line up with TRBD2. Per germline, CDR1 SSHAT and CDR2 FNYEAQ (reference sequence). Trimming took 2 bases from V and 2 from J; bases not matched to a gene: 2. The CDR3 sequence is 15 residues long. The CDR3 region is CASSLSGGEQETQYF. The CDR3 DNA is TGTGCCAGCAGCTTAAGCGGGGGGGAACAAGAGACCCAGTACTTC. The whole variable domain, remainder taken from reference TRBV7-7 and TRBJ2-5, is GAGVSQSPRYKVTKRGQDVTLRCDPISSHATLYWYQQALGQGPEFLTYFNYEAQPDKSGLPSDRFSAERPEGSISTLTIQRTEQRDSAMYRCASSLSGGEQETQYFGPGTRLLVL.

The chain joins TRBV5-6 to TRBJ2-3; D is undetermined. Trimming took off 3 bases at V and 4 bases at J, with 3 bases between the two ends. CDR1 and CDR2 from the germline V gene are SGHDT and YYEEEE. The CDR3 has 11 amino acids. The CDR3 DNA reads TGTGCCAGCAGCTCCGCAGATACGCAGTATTTT. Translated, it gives CASSSADTQYF.

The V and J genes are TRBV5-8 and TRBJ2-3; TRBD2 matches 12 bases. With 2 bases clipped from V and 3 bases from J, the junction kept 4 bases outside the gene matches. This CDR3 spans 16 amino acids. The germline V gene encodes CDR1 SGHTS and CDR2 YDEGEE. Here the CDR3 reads CASSFLAGGPTDTQYF. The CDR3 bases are TGTGCCAGCAGCTTTCTAGCGGGAGGGCCAACAGATACGCAGTATTTT.